This is a list of T cell receptor beta chains from one sample in a study of early T cells in non-severe SARS-CoV-2 infection. MiXCR, run by TCRdb on the 5' RACE reads, gives a single entry per CDR3 protein. The data show some 30,000 distinct CDR3 sequences, with roughly 5.8% seen just once and 5% to 7.5% held by the top ten. Material: whole blood. These TCRs come from an adult who was a healthcare worker with PCR-confirmed SARS-CoV-2 infection or an uninfected control (not recorded which). Both conserved end residues are part of each CDR3. Each record gives: clone size, J gene, D gene, V gene, CDR3 DNA, CDR3 protein. The D gene is left open where the match is weak. Only part of the rows carry a size: once, few, many, or a class if the clone is expanded.

>few|TRBJ1-1|TRBD1|TRBV7-8
TGTGCCAGCAGCTTGGGACAGGAAAGAATGAACACTGAAGCTTTCTTT
CASSLGQERMNTEAFF
>many|TRBJ2-1|TRBD1|TRBV12-3/TRBV12-4
TGTGCCAGCAGCACCCGAGGGCAGGGGGCTGATGAGCAGTTCTTC
CASSTRGQGADEQFF
>many|TRBJ2-1|-|TRBV5-1
TGCGCCAGCAGCTTGTGGCTAGCCCAGAGGGGGAATGAGCAGTTCTTC
CASSLWLAQRGNEQFF
>few|TRBJ2-2|-|TRBV12-3/TRBV12-4
TGTGCCAGCGCTCAGGGCCCGGGCACCGGGGAGCTGTTTTTT
CASAQGPGTGELFF
>many|TRBJ1-1|TRBD1|TRBV5-1
TGCGCCAGCAGACCCCGACAGGGAAATACTGAAGCTTTCTTT
CASRPRQGNTEAFF
>-|TRBJ2-4|-|TRBV2
TGTGCCAGCATCGACGCCGGGAGACAGAGAAACATTCAGTACTTC
CASIDAGRQRNIQYF
>-|TRBJ2-6|-|TRBV30
TGTGCCCGGAGAGGGTCTGGGGCCAACGTCCTGACTTTC
CARRGSGANVLTF
>few|TRBJ2-7|-|TRBV7-9
TGTGCCAGCAGCCCAGACAGGTACGAGCAGTACTTC
CASSPDRYEQYF
>-|TRBJ2-1|-|TRBV5-1
TGCGCCAGCAGCCTCCTTAGCTCCTACAATGAGCAGTTCTTC
CASSLLSSYNEQFF
>medium-sized|TRBJ1-5|-|TRBV19
TGTGCCAGTAGTCTTGACATTCACGGGACATGGAGCAATCAGCCCCAGCATTTT
CASSLDIHGTWSNQPQHF